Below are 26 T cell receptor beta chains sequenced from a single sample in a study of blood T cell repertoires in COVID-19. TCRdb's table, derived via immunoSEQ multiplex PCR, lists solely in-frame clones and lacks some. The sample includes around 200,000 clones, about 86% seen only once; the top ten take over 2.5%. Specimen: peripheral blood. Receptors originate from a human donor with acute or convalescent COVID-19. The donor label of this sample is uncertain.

CDR3 nucleotide sequence: TGTGCCAGCAGCCAAGGGGGACAGGGTGAAAAACTGTTTTTT. This codes for CASSQGGQGEKLFF. The V gene is TRBV4-2, the J gene TRBJ1-4; TRBD1 matches at 9 bases. The V gene's germline CDR1 is LGHNA and CDR2 YNFKEQ. Losses at the gene ends were 1 base for V and 7 bases for J; bases not matched to a gene: 1. The CDR3 spans 14 residues.

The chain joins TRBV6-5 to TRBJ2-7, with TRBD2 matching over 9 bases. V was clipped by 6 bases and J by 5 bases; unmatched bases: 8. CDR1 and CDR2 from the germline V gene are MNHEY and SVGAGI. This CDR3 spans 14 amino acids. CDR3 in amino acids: CASRVGLASDEQYF. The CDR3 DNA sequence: TGTGCCAGCAGGGTGGGACTAGCATCAGACGAGCAGTACTTC.

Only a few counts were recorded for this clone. The chain's CDR3 is CASSSLRTGGVNEQFF. As DNA, the CDR3 is TGTGCCAGCAGCTCGCTCAGGACAGGGGGAGTGAATGAGCAGTTCTTC. The chain combines TRBV11-2 with TRBJ2-1; TRBD1 matches 10 bases. The CDR3 covers 16 residues. From germline, CDR1 is SGHAT and CDR2 FQNNGV. The V segment lost 4 bases and the J segment 7 bases; nucleotides outside the gene matches: 10.

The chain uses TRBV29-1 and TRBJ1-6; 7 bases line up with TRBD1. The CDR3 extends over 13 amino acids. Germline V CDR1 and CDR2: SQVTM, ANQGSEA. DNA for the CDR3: TGCAACAACCTGGCAGGGGGGAATTCACCCCTCCACTTT. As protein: CNNLAGGNSPLHF.

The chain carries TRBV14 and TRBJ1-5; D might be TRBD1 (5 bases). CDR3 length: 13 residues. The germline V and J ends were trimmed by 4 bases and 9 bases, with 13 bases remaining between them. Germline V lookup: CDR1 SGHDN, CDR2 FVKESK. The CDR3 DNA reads TGTGCCAGCAGCCGGGGCAATGACTTGCCCCAGCATTTT. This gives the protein CASSRGNDLPQHF.

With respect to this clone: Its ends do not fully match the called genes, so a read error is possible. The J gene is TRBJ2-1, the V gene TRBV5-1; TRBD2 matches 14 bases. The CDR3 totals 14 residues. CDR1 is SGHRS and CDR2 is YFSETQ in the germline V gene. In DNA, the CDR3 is TGCGCCAGCAGCCCCGGGACTAGCGGGGGTGAGCTGTTCTTC. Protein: CASSPGTSGGELFF.

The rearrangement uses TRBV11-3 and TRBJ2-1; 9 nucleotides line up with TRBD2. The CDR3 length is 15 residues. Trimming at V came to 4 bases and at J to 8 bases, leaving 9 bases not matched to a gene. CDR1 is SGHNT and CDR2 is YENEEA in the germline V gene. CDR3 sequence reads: CASSSAGTSNHEQFF. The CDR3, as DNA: TGTGCCAGCAGCTCCGCCGGGACTAGCAATCATGAGCAGTTCTTC.

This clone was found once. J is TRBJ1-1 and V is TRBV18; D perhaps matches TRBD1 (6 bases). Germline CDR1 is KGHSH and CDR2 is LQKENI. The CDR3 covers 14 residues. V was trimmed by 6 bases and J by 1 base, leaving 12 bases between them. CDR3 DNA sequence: TGTGCCAGCTCGAGGGGGGGGACGAACACTGAAGCTTTCTTT. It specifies CASSRGGTNTEAFF.

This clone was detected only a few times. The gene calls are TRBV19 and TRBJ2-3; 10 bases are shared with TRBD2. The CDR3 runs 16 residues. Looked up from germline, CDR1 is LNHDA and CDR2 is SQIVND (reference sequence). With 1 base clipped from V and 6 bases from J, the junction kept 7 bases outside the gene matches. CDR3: CASSIGERGGWDTQYF. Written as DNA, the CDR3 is TGTGCCAGTAGTATAGGGGAGCGGGGGGGCTGGGATACGCAGTATTTT.

CDR3 in DNA: TGTGCCATCAGTGAGTCACTAGCGGGACTCTCCTACAATGAGCAGTTCTTC. This translates into CAISESLAGLSYNEQFF. The chain combines TRBV10-3 with TRBJ2-1; 10 bases align to TRBD2. V shed 0 bases, J shed 0 bases, and the junction held 2 bases outside the gene matches. The CDR3 is made up of 17 amino acids. CDR1 ENHRY and CDR2 SYGVKD come from the germline V gene.

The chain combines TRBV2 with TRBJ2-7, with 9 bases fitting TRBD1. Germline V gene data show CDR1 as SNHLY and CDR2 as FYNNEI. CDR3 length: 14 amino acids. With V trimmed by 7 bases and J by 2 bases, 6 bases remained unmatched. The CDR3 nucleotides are TGTGCCAGCATAGGGGACAGGGAAACCTACGAGCAGTACTTC. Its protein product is CASIGDRETYEQYF.

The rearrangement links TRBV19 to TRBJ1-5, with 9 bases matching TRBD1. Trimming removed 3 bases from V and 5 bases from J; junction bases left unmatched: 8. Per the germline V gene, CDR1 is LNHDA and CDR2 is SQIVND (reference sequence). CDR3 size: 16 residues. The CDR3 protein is CASSMGGQGVDQPQHF. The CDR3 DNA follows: TGTGCCAGTAGTATGGGGGGACAGGGTGTGGATCAGCCCCAGCATTTT.

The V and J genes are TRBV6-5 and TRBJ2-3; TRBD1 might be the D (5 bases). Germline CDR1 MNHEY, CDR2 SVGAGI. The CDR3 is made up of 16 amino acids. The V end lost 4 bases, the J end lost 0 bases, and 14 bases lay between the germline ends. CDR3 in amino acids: CASSSGRATSTDTQYF. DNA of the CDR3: TGTGCCAGCAGTTCCGGCAGGGCGACTAGCACAGATACGCAGTATTTT.

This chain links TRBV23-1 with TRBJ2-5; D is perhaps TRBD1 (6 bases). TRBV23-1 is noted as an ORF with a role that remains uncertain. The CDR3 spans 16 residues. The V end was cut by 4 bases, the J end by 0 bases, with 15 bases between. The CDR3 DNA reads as TGCGCCAGCAGTCCCGCTCCCAGGACAGACCAAGAGACCCAGTACTTC. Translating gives CASSPAPRTDQETQYF.

CDR3: CASSPWTALPTEAFF. The CDR3, as DNA: TGTGCCAGCAGCCCGTGGACAGCGTTACCGACTGAAGCTTTCTTT. V gene TRBV11-2 combines with J gene TRBJ1-1; D is possibly TRBD1 (6 bases). Germline V lookup: CDR1 SGHAT, CDR2 FQNNGV. The CDR3 loop spans 15 amino acids. Trimming shortened V by 5 bases and J by 5 bases, and 18 bases separated the two germline ends.

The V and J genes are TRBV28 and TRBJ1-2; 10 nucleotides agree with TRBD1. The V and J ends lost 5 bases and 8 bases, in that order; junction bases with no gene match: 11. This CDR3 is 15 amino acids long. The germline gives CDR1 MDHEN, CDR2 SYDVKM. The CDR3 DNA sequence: TGTGCCAGCAGTCGACAGGGGGCGATCCTAGTGGGCTACACCTTC. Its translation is CASSRQGAILVGYTF.

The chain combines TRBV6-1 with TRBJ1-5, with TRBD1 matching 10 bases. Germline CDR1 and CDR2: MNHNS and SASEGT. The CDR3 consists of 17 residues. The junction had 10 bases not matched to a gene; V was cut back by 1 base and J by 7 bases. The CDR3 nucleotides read TGTGCCAGCAGTGAAGGGGGAGGACAGGGGGTTTGGCAGCCCCAGCATTTT. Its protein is CASSEGGGQGVWQPQHF.

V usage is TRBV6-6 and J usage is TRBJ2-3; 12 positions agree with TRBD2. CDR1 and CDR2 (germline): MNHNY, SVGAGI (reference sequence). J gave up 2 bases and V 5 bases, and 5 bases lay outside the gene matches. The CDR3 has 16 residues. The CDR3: CASSRGLAGSTDTQYF. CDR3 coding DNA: TGTGCCAGCAGTCGAGGACTAGCGGGATCCACAGATACGCAGTATTTT.

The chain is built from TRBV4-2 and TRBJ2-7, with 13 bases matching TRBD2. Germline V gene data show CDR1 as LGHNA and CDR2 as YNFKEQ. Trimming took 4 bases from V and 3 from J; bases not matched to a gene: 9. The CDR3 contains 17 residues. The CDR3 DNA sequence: TGTGCCAGCAGCCCCGGGACTAGCGGGAAAGGTGACTACGAGCAGTACTTC. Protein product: CASSPGTSGKGDYEQYF.

This chain's CDR3 is CASSLSGWGAKNIQYF. DNA of the CDR3: TGTGCCAGCAGCTTGTCAGGGTGGGGCGCCAAAAACATTCAGTACTTC. V gene TRBV5-5 combines with J gene TRBJ2-4, with D perhaps matching TRBD1 (5 bases). Trimming stripped 1 base from V and 1 base from J, with 12 bases between. The CDR3 totals 16 residues. Germline V gives CDR1 SGHKS, CDR2 YYEKEE (reference sequence).

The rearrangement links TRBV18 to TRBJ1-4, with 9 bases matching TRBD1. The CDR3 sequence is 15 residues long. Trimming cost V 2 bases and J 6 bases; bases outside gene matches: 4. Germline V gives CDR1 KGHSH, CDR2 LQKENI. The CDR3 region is CASSPATGGDEKLFF. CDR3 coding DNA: TGTGCCAGCTCACCAGCCACAGGGGGCGATGAAAAACTGTTTTTT.

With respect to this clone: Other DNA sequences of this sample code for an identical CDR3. The CDR3 protein is CASSLRDRGLYEQYF. In nucleotides, the CDR3 is TGTGCCAGCAGCCTGCGGGACAGGGGGCTTTACGAGCAGTACTTC. This sequence joins TRBV6-5 and TRBJ2-7, with 12 nucleotides matching TRBD1. Germline CDR1 MNHEY, CDR2 SVGAGI. The CDR3 consists of 15 residues. V trimming: 6 bases; J trimming: 4 bases; junction bases outside the gene matches: 7.

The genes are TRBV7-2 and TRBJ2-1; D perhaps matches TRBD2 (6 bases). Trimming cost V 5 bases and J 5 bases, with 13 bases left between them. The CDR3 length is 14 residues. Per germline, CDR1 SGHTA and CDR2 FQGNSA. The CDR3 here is CASSREGLNNEQFF. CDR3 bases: TGTGCCAGCAGCCGTGAGGGACTTAACAATGAGCAGTTCTTC.

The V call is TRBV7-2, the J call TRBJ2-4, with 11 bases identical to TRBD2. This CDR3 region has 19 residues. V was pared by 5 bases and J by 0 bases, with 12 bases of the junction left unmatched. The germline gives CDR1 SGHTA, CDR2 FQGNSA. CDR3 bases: TGTGCCAGCAGCCCCGTACTAGCGGGAGAGATATTAGCCAAAAACATTCAGTACTTC. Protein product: CASSPVLAGEILAKNIQYF.

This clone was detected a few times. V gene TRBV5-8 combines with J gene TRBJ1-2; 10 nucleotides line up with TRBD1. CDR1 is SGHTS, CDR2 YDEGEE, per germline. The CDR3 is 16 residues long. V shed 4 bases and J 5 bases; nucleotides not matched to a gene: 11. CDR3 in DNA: TGTGCCAGCAGCACGGGGGGACAGGGGTCCCGTTATGGCTACACCTTC. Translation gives CASSTGGQGSRYGYTF.

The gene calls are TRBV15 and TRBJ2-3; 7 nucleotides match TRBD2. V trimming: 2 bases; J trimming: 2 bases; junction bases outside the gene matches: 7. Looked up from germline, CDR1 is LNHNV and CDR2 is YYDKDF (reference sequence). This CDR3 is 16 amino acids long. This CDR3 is CATSRPTGTTTDTQYF. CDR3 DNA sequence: TGTGCCACCAGCAGACCCACCGGGACTACCACAGATACGCAGTATTTT.